The TCR beta chain described here comes from a study of shared T cell receptors in the human thymus (dated by TCRdb to the early 2020s). Regarding the complete study: The study examined how the human thymus generates shared, self-reactive T-cell receptor alpha chains.

The method was the immunoSEQ multiplex PCR assay. Imported from immuneACCESS, the table was reduced by TCRdb to in-frame sequences with V and J called. These copies leave out some clones; in studies compared against another copy, an unresolved V gene accounts for under half, and the cause of the remainder is not known. The sample records some 400,000 clones, approximately 95% of which are singletons. The ten top clones hold 0.015% to 0.025% of the sample. About this clone itself: Its specific antigen is unknown. Base-call qualities are not available, and no considerably larger clone is one nucleotide away.

V is trimmed back by 4 bases and J by 0 bases, and the junction contains 5 bases that no gene match accounts for. The CDR3 goes from the cysteine to the phenylalanine over 15 residues. Of the read, only the CDR3 DNA is kept; its 45 bases are in frame from base 1. The germline V gene sets CDR1 to MDHEN and CDR2 to SYDVKM. In this chain, TRBV28 is recombined with TRBJ2-7, and 8 bases in between align with TRBD1. The sequence was collected from a human donor. The sequenced material came from thymocytes. Read as DNA, the sequence is TGTGCCAGCAGTTCCGGACAGGGCCCCTCCTACGAGCAGTACTTC. Its coded protein is CASSSGQGPSYEQYF.